Given below is one T cell receptor (beta chain) in context. Profiled with immunoSEQ multiplex PCR; TCRdb holds only in-frame clones, not every one. This sample yields 150,000 to 200,000 clones, of which around 85% are seen a single time; around 5.1% belongs to the top ten. The data were taken from a study of lymphopenia after photon versus proton radiotherapy. V shed 3 bases, J shed 3 bases, and the junction held 0 bases outside the gene matches. The CDR3 consists of 13 residues. Germline V gene lookup returns CDR1 MNHEY and CDR2 SMNVEV (reference sequence). The material sequenced was peripheral blood, taken from a patient treated with photon-based radiotherapy. This TCR came from a man over 45 with gastric cancer. The chain carries TRBV27 and TRBJ2-7; TRBD2 matches at 9 bases. The CDR3 coding sequence is TGTGCCAGCAGTTTGACTAGCGGCTACGAGCAGTACTTC. Translated: CASSLTSGYEQYF.